Listed here are 20 T cell receptor beta chains from one sample, sequenced in a study of T cell clones after liver transplantation. Produced via immunoSEQ multiplex PCR; TCRdb's table is partial and in-frame only. Of tens of thousands of clones listed, around 78% are singletons. This specimen was CD4+ T cells from blood, taken at the 22-month timepoint. The source of these receptors is a human patient who received a liver transplant. Some T cells may have come from the graft donor.

This chain joins TRBV7-2 and TRBJ1-5; D remains ambiguous. The CDR3 spans 16 residues. V shed 4 bases and J shed 3 bases, with 16 bases lying between them. Germline CDR1 is SGHTA and CDR2 is FQGNSA. CDR3 sequence reads: CASSSQDTRSNQPQHF. DNA of the CDR3: TGTGCCAGCAGCTCACAAGATACACGCTCCAATCAGCCCCAGCATTTT. Combining the CDR3 with reference TRBV7-2 and TRBJ1-5 gives the whole variable domain GAGVSQSPSNKVTEKGKDVELRCDPISGHTALYWYRQSLGQGLEFLIYFQGNSAPDKSGLPSDRFSAERTGGSVSTLTIQRTQQEDSAVYLCASSSQDTRSNQPQHFGDGTRLSIL.

The chain recombines TRBV28 with TRBJ2-1; 9 nucleotides line up with TRBD1. V shed 3 bases, J shed 6 bases, and the junction held 6 bases outside the gene matches. The CDR3 spans 15 residues. CDR1 is MDHEN and CDR2 is SYDVKM in the germline V gene. CDR3 amino acids: CASSLSGTGPNEQFF. The CDR3, as DNA: TGTGCCAGCAGTTTGTCCGGGACAGGGCCCAATGAGCAGTTCTTC.

The CDR3 nucleotides read TGTGCCAGCAGCTTGGACTCGGTCCCAGGGACCCAGTACTTC. The encoded protein is CASSLDSVPGTQYF. The chain links TRBV5-4 to TRBJ2-5; the D is unclear. There are 14 residues in the CDR3. The germline V and J ends were trimmed by 0 bases and 7 bases, with 13 bases remaining between them. Germline CDR1 and CDR2: SGHNT and YYREEE (reference sequence).

The J gene is TRBJ1-1, the V gene TRBV7-9; TRBD1 matches 7 bases. The CDR3 extends over 14 amino acids. V lost 5 bases to trimming and J lost 1 base; unmatched junction nucleotides: 4. Germline CDR1 is SEHNR and CDR2 is FQNEAQ (reference sequence). The chain's CDR3 is CASSRQGPNTEAFF. The CDR3 nucleotides are TGTGCCAGCAGCCGACAGGGCCCGAACACTGAAGCTTTCTTT. The entire variable domain, with the rest obtained from reference TRBV7-9 and TRBJ1-1, is as follows: DTGVSQNPRHKITKRGQNVTFRCDPISEHNRLYWYRQTLGQGPEFLTYFQNEAQLEKSRLLSDRFSAERPKGSFSTLEIQRTEQGDSAMYLCASSRQGPNTEAFFGQGTRLTVV.

V usage is TRBV18 and J usage is TRBJ2-2, with a weak D call TRBD1 (5 bases). CDR3 length equals 16 residues. Germline-derived CDR1 and CDR2 are KGHSH and LQKENI. Trimming shortened V by 3 bases and J by 0 bases, and 11 bases separated the two germline ends. The CDR3 DNA is TGTGCCAGCTCACCCAGCAGGGAAGCGAACACCGGGGAGCTGTTTTTT. This codes for CASSPSREANTGELFF. Filled out from reference TRBV18 and TRBJ2-2, the complete variable domain reads NAGVMQNPRHLVRRRGQEARLRCSPMKGHSHVYWYRQLPEEGLKFMVYLQKENIIDESGMPKERFSAEFPKEGPSILRIQQVVRGDSAAYFCASSPSREANTGELFFGEGSRLTVL.

The genes are TRBV6-5 and TRBJ2-1; weak D call: TRBD2 (5 bases). The germline V gene encodes CDR1 MNHEY and CDR2 SVGAGI. V lost 5 bases, J lost 7 bases, and 9 bases lay in between. CDR3 size: 12 residues. CDR3 residues: CASSGGGNEQFF. CDR3 DNA sequence: TGTGCCAGCAGTGGAGGAGGTAATGAGCAGTTCTTC.

The chain uses TRBV7-2 and TRBJ1-4, with TRBD1 matching over 7 bases. The germline gives CDR1 SGHTA, CDR2 FQGNSA. V shed 2 bases and J 4 bases; nucleotides not matched to a gene: 10. This CDR3 contains 17 residues. CDR3: CASSLSPTGTVNEKLFF. DNA of the CDR3: TGTGCCAGCAGCTTATCGCCAACCGGGACAGTTAATGAAAAACTGTTTTTT.

The chain is built from TRBV19 and TRBJ1-1; D gene unclear. The CDR3 covers 13 residues. Germline V gene lookup returns CDR1 LNHDA and CDR2 SQIVND (reference sequence). V lost 2 bases and J lost 6, with 10 bases in between. The CDR3 spells CASSIHGYAEAFF. The CDR3 DNA reads TGTGCCAGTAGTATACACGGGTACGCTGAAGCTTTCTTT.

This rearrangement joins TRBV5-5 to TRBJ2-7; 7 positions agree with TRBD1. This CDR3 is built from 15 residues. The junction had 6 bases not matched to a gene; V was cut back by 0 bases and J by 3 bases. Germline lookup yields CDR1 SGHKS and CDR2 YYEKEE (reference sequence). The DNA of the CDR3 is TGTGCCAGCAGCTTGGGGACAGGCTCCCGCTACGAGCAGTACTTC. As protein: CASSLGTGSRYEQYF.

V and J are TRBV11-2 and TRBJ2-5; D unclear. Trimming removed 5 bases at V and 9 bases at J, with 10 bases between. Germline V CDR1 and CDR2: SGHAT, FQNNGV. There are 11 residues in the CDR3. CDR3 region: CASSLGHPQYF. The CDR3 DNA is TGTGCCAGCAGCCTTGGCCACCCCCAGTACTTC.

The J gene is TRBJ1-1, the V gene TRBV19; 9 nucleotides match TRBD1. Germline lookup yields CDR1 LNHDA and CDR2 SQIVND (reference sequence). The CDR3 extends over 16 amino acids. The ends lost 8 bases at V and 1 base at J; junction bases unmatched: 11. The CDR3 DNA sequence: TGTGCCAGTTCTCCACTCCCGGGACAGGGGAACACTGAAGCTTTCTTT. Amino acid sequence: CASSPLPGQGNTEAFF.

The CDR3 bases are TGTGCCAGCAGCTTAGGCGTAGTTAGGACAGATACGCAGTATTTT. Amino acid sequence: CASSLGVVRTDTQYF. J is TRBJ2-3 and V is TRBV7-2; D is unclear. Trimming left V 1 base short and J 3 bases short, with 11 bases between. This CDR3 contains 15 residues. Germline CDR1 reads SGHTA; CDR2 reads FQGNSA. The full variable domain, rest sourced from reference TRBV7-2 and TRBJ2-3, is GAGVSQSPSNKVTEKGKDVELRCDPISGHTALYWYRQSLGQGLEFLIYFQGNSAPDKSGLPSDRFSAERTGGSVSTLTIQRTQQEDSAVYLCASSLGVVRTDTQYFGPGTRLTVL.

This chain joins TRBV7-8 and TRBJ2-2; 8 positions match TRBD2. From germline, CDR1 is SGHVS and CDR2 FQNEAQ. The J segment lost 7 bases and the V segment lost 4 bases, leaving 8 bases of the junction unmatched. This CDR3 contains 15 residues. The CDR3 nucleotides are TGTGCCAGCAGCTGGGGTAGCGGGATGATCGGGGAGCTGTTTTTT. Amino acids: CASSWGSGMIGELFF.

The gene calls are TRBV6-1 and TRBJ2-3; D is possibly TRBD1 (6 bases). CDR3 length: 14 residues. CDR1 is MNHNS and CDR2 is SASEGT in the germline V gene. V shed 6 bases and J shed 6 bases, with 16 bases lying between them. CDR3 DNA sequence: TGTGCCAGCAGAAGGACAGTCCTCAGCGATACGCAGTATTTT. Encoded protein: CASRRTVLSDTQYF.

V usage is TRBV5-6 and J usage is TRBJ2-2; D unclear. V lost 0 bases and J 1 base, leaving 7 bases between the germline ends. Germline CDR1 is SGHDT and CDR2 is YYEEEE. The CDR3 length is 15 residues. DNA of the CDR3: TGTGCCAGCAGCTTGGGGGCCTTGAACACCGGGGAGCTGTTTTTT. It specifies CASSLGALNTGELFF.

This clone was counted between two and nine times. The chain carries TRBV6-1 and TRBJ2-7; 8 bases are shared with TRBD2. V trimming: 3 bases; J trimming: 0 bases; junction bases outside the gene matches: 13. CDR1 and CDR2 from the germline V gene are MNHNS and SASEGT. The CDR3 extends over 18 amino acids. The CDR3 here is CASSEALVAGGRSYEQYF. CDR3 in DNA: TGTGCCAGCAGTGAGGCACTAGTTGCGGGGGGTCGCTCCTACGAGCAGTACTTC.

This chain joins TRBV4-1 and TRBJ2-1; TRBD2 aligns across 7 bases. This CDR3 is 15 amino acids long. V lost 4 bases to trimming and J lost 6 bases; unmatched junction nucleotides: 9. In germline, CDR1 is MGHRA, CDR2 YSYEKL. CDR3 in amino acids: CASSRGISGGNEQFF. The CDR3 region has the DNA TGCGCCAGCAGCCGGGGAATTTCGGGGGGCAATGAGCAGTTCTTC.

This clone was seen only a few times. This chain joins TRBV7-9 and TRBJ2-2; D is perhaps TRBD1 (6 bases). The CDR3 loop spans 14 amino acids. V gave up 4 bases and J gave up 5 bases, with 11 bases separating them. CDR1 SEHNR and CDR2 FQNEAQ come from the germline V gene (reference sequence). The CDR3: CASSSDSSTGELFF. CDR3 DNA sequence: TGTGCCAGCAGCTCGGACAGCTCAACCGGGGAGCTGTTTTTT.

As regards this clone: Sequence at one end of the junction differs from germline and may be a read error. The gene calls are TRBV7-7 and TRBJ2-5; the D call may be TRBD1 or TRBD2 (5 bases each). The CDR3 runs to 17 residues. Germline lookup yields CDR1 SSHAT and CDR2 FNYEAQ (reference sequence). This chain's CDR3 is CASSPTPTVSRAETQYF. In nucleotides, the CDR3 is TGTGCTAGCAGCCCTACTCCGACAGTATCGAGGGCAGAGACCCAGTACTTC.

V is TRBV5-1 and J is TRBJ1-4; D is possibly TRBD1 (5 bases). There are 14 residues in the CDR3. The V gene's germline CDR1 is SGHRS and CDR2 YFSETQ. The V end lost 1 base, the J end lost 8 bases, and 12 bases lay between the germline ends. CDR3 in amino acids: CASSLRGVNEKLFF. CDR3 nucleotide sequence: TGCGCCAGCAGCTTGAGAGGGGTTAACGAAAAACTGTTTTTT.